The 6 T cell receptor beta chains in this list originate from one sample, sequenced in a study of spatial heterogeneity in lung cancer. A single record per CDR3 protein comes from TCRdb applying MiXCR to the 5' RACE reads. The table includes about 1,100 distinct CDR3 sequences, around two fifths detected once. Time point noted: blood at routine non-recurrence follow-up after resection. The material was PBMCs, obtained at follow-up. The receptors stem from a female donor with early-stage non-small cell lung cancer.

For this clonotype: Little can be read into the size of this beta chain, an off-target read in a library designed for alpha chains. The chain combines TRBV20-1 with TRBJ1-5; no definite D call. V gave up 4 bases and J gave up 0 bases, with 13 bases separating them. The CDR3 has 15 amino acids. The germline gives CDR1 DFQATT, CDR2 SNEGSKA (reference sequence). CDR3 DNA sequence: TGCAGTGCTAAGGCAGAATCCTTTAGCAATCAGCCCCAGCATTTT. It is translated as CSAKAESFSNQPQHF.

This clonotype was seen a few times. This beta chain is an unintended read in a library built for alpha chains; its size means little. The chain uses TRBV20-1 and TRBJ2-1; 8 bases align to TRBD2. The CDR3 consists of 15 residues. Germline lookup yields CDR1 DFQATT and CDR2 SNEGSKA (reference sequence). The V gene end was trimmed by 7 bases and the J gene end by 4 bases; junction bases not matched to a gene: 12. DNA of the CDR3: TGCAGTGTACTAGCGGCCTCGACCCATTACAATGAGCAGTTCTTC. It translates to CSVLAASTHYNEQFF.

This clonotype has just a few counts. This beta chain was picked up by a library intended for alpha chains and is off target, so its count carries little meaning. The CDR3, as DNA: TGTGCCAGCAGCCCTAAAACAGGGGTTACCTACGAGCAGTACTTC. It encodes CASSPKTGVTYEQYF. The chain is built from TRBV7-9 and TRBJ2-7; 7 bases are shared with TRBD1. The CDR3 is made up of 15 amino acids. Germline V gene sequence: CDR1 SEHNR, CDR2 FQNEAQ (reference sequence). J was trimmed by 2 bases and V by 5 bases; bases with no gene match: 9. Full variable domain (missing parts from reference TRBV7-9 and TRBJ2-7): DTGVSQNPRHKITKRGQNVTFRCDPISEHNRLYWYRQTLGQGPEFLTYFQNEAQLEKSRLLSDRFSAERPKGSFSTLEIQRTEQGDSAMYLCASSPKTGVTYEQYFGPGTRLTVT.

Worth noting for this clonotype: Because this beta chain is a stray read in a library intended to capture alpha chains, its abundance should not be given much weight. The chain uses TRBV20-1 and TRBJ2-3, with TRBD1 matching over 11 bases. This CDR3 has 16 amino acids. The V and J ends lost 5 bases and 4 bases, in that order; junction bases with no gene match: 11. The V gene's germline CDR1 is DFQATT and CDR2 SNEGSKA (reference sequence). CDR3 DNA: TGCAGTGCTGAGAAACCGGGACAGGGGGTAGCAGATACGCAGTATTTT. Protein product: CSAEKPGQGVADTQYF.

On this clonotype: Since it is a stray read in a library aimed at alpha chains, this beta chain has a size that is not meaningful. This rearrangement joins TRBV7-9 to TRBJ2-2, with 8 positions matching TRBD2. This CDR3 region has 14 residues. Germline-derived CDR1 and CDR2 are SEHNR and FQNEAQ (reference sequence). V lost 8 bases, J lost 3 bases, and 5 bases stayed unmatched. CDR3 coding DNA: TGTGCCAGCGGGATAGCGGGGCACACCGGGGAGCTGTTTTTT. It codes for CASGIAGHTGELFF.

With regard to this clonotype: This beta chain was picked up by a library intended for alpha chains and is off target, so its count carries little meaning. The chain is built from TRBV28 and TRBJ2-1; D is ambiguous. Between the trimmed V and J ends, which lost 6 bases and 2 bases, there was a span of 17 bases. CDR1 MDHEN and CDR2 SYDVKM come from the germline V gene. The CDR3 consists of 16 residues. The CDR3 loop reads CASSPSLGSAYNEQFF. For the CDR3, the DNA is TGTGCCAGCAGCCCTAGTCTGGGCAGCGCCTACAATGAGCAGTTCTTC.